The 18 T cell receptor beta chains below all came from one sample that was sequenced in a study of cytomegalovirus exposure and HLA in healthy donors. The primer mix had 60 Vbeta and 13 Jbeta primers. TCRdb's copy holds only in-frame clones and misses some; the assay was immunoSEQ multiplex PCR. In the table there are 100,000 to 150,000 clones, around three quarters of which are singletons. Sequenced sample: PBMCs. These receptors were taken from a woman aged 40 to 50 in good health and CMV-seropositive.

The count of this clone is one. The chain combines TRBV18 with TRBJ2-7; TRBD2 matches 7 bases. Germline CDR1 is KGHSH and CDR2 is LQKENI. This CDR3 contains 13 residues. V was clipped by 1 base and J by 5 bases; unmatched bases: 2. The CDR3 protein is CASSPHREDEQYF. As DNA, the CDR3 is TGTGCCAGCTCACCACACCGGGAGGACGAGCAGTACTTC.

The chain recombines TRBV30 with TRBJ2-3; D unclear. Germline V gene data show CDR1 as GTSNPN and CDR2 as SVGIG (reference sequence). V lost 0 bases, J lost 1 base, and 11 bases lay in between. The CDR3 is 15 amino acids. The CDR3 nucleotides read TGTGCCTGGAGTGTAATTAGTTACGGCACAGATACGCAGTATTTT. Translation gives CAWSVISYGTDTQYF.

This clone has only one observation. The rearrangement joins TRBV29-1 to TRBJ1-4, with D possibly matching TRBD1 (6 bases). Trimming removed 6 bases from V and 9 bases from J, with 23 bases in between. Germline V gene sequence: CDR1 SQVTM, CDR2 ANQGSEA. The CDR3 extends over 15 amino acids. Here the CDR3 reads CSVLPFTGRDQKLFF. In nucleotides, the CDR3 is TGCAGCGTGCTACCATTCACAGGGAGGGATCAAAAACTGTTTTTT.

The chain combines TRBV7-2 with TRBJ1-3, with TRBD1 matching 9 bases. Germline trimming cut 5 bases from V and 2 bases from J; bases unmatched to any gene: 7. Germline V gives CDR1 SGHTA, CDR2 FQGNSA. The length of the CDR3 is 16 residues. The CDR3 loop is CASSPQQGATGNTIYF. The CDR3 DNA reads TGTGCCAGCAGCCCCCAACAGGGGGCGACTGGAAACACCATATATTTT. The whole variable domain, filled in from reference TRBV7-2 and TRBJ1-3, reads GAGVSQSPSNKVTEKGKDVELRCDPISGHTALYWYRQSLGQGLEFLIYFQGNSAPDKSGLPSDRFSAERTGGSVSTLTIQRTQQEDSAVYLCASSPQQGATGNTIYFGEGSWLTVV.

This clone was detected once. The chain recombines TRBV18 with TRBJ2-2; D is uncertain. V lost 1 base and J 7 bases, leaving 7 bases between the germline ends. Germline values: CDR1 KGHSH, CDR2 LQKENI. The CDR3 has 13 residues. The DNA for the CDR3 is TGTGCCAGCTCACCACTTCAGGACGGGGAGCTGTTTTTT. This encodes CASSPLQDGELFF.

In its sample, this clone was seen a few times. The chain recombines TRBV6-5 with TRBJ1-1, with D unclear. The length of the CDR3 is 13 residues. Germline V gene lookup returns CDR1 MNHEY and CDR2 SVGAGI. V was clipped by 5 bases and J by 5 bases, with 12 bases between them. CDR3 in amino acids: CASSAPRGTEAFF. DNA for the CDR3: TGTGCCAGCAGTGCACCCCGAGGGACTGAAGCTTTCTTT.

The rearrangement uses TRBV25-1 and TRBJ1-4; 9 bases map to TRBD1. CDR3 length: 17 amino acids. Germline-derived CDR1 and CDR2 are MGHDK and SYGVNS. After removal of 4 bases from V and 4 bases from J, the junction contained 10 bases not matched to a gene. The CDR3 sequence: CASSVDRGTVGNEKLFF. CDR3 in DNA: TGTGCCAGCAGTGTGGACAGGGGCACGGTTGGTAATGAAAAACTGTTTTTT.

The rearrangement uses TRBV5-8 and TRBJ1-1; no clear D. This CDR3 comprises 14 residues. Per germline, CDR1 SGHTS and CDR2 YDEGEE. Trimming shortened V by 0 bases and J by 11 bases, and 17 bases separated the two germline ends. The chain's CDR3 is CASSLAPPVGRAFF. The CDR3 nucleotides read TGTGCCAGCAGCTTGGCCCCACCGGTTGGTCGTGCTTTCTTT.

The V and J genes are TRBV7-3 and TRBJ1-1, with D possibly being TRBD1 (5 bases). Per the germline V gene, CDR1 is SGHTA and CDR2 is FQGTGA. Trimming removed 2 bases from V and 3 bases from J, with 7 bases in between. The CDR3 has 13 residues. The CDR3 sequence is CASSLQGYTEAFF. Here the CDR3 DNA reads TGTGCCAGCAGCTTACAGGGTTACACTGAAGCTTTCTTT.

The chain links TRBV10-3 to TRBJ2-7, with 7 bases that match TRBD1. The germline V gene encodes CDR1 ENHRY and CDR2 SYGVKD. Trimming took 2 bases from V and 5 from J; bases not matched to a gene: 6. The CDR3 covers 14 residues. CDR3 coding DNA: TGTGCCATCAGTGAGGTGACAGGGTTCAACGAGCAGTACTTC. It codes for CAISEVTGFNEQYF.

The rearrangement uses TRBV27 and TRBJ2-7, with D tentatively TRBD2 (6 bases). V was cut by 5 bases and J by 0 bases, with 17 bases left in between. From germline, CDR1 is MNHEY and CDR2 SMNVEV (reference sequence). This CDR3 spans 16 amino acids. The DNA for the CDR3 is TGTGCCAGCAGTCCCGGGACTTTTCTGAGCTCCTACGAGCAGTACTTC. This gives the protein CASSPGTFLSSYEQYF.

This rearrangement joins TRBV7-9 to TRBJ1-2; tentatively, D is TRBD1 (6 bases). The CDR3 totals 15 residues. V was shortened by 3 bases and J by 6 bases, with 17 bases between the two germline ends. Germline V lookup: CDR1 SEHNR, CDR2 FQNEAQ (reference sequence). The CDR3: CASSLATRGIDGYTF. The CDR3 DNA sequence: TGTGCCAGCAGCTTGGCCACGAGGGGGATCGATGGCTACACCTTC.

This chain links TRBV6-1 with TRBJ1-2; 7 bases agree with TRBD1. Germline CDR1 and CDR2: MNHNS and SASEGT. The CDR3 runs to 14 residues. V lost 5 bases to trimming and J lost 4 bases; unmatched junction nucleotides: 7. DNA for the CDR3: TGTGCCAGCAGTCAACAGACAGGGATCTATGGCTACACCTTC. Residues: CASSQQTGIYGYTF.

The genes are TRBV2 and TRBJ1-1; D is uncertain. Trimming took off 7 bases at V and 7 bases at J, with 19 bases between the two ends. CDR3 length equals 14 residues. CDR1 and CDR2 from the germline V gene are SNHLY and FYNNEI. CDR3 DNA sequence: TGTGCCAGCAACCCGAAGGCGGTTCTGGGTGAAGCTTTCTTT. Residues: CASNPKAVLGEAFF.

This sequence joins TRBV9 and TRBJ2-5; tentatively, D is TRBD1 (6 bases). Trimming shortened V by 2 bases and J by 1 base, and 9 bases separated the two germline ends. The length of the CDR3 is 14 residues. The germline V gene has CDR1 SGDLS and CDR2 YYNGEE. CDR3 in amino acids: CASSVPDSQETQYF. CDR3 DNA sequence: TGTGCCAGCAGCGTCCCGGACAGCCAAGAGACCCAGTACTTC.

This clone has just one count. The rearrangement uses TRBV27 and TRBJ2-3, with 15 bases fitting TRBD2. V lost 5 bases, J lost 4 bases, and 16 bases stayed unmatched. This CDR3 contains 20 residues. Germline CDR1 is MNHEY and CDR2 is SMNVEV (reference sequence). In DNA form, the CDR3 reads TGTGCCAGCAGTCCCACCCGGACTAGCGGGAGGGTAAGGTCGGCAGATACGCAGTATTTT. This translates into CASSPTRTSGRVRSADTQYF.

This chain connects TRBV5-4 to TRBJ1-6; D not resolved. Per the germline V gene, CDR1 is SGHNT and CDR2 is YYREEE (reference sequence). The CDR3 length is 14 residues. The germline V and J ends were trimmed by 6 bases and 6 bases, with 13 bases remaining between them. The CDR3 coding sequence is TGTGCCAGCAACATACGGGGTAGTAATTCACCCCTCCACTTT. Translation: CASNIRGSNSPLHF.

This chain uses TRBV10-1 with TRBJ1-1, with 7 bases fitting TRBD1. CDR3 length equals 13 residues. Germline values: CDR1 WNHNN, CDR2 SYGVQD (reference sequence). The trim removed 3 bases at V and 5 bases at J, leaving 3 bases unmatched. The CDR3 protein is CASSEQGRTEAFF. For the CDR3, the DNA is TGCGCCAGCAGTGAACAGGGGCGTACTGAAGCTTTCTTT.